The source of this T cell receptor (beta chain) is a study of blood T cell repertoires in COVID-19. About the study: Samples of COVID-19 (acute and convalescent) were obtained from the United States, Italy and Spain. PBMCs, B-cell-depleted T cells, or T cells were the source of the cDNA or gDNA that made up the material.

From germline, CDR1 is SGHRS and CDR2 YFSETQ. The V and J ends lost 1 base and 6 bases, in that order; junction bases with no gene match: 4. This CDR3 region has 14 residues. Original methodology: How many nucleated cells were present was estimated from reference gene primer amplification. Repertoires were generated with immunoSEQ multiplex PCR, while TCRdb's copy carries only in-frame clones and drops some. That table furnishes V, J and clone size, whereas the DNA furnished D and trimming. There are 250,000 to 350,000 clones in the sample; roughly 90% occur only once, and roughly 0.8% lies in the top ten.

The receptor comes from a man aged 25 to 45 with acute or convalescent COVID-19. This rearrangement joins TRBV5-1 to TRBJ1-2; 9 positions match TRBD1. Sequencing was done on a sample of peripheral blood. The CDR3 sequence is CASSLTGGTDGYTF. CDR3 DNA sequence: TGCGCCAGCAGCTTGACAGGGGGCACCGATGGCTACACCTTC.